The T cell receptor (beta chain) described here comes from a study of T cell repertoires in cytomegalovirus infection. With 3 bases removed from V and 2 bases from J, the gap between germline ends came to 14 bases. The CDR3 totals 15 residues. Study conclusions and caveats: Totalled public TCR beta family frequency picked out people who carried CMV plus the relevant HLA.

TCRdb analysed the reads with MiXCR anew, one entry per CDR3 protein. The sample yields roughly 990,000 distinct CDR3 sequences, around 30% seen once. This clonotype was recorded many times. Antigen unknown. This material consisted of cultured CD8+ T cells from PBMCs, taken from culture after CMV antigen stimulation. The sequence came from a human donor in good health (CMV status not recorded). Some clones in this sample may be carry-over from other donors' samples. The V and J genes are TRBV12-3 or TRBV12-4 and TRBJ2-7; D might be TRBD2 (6 bases). The CDR3 region has the DNA TGTGCCAGCAGTTTCTTTGGGACTCCCCCCTACGAGCAGTACTTC. It encodes CASSFFGTPPYEQYF.